Each of the 29 T cell receptor beta chains below was sequenced from the same sample in a study of cytomegalovirus exposure and HLA in healthy donors (dated by TCRdb to the late 2010s). Preparation of the library involved the immunoSEQ multiplex PCR assay. TCRdb re-hosts the immuneACCESS table, in-frame sequences only. Its copies lack some clones; in the studies checked, an unresolved V gene accounts for under half of them, and the cause for the rest is not known. The sample table holds about 240,000 clones, of which around 87% were seen once. The ten largest clones take up roughly 1.2% of the sample. The sample was PBMCs. All receptors come from a woman aged 25-40 years in good health and CMV-seropositive.

V is TRBV6-1 and J is TRBJ1-5; TRBD1 matches at 9 bases. The CDR3 is 14 residues long. The germline gives CDR1 MNHNS, CDR2 SASEGT. The J segment lost 7 bases and the V segment lost 4 bases, leaving 5 bases of the junction unmatched. CDR3 residues: CASSAWDRDQPQHF. The CDR3, as DNA: TGTGCCAGCAGTGCCTGGGACAGGGACCAGCCCCAGCATTTT.

The chain employs TRBV28 and TRBJ2-7; 7 bases are shared with TRBD2. The CDR3 has 13 residues. V lost 2 bases, J lost 6 bases, and 4 bases stayed unmatched. The V gene's germline CDR1 is MDHEN and CDR2 SYDVKM. CDR3 in amino acids: CASSLPRGVEQYF. The CDR3 nucleotides read TGTGCCAGCAGTTTACCCCGGGGGGTCGAGCAGTACTTC.

The chain employs TRBV5-1 and TRBJ2-4; possible D gene TRBD2, 7 bases. The CDR3 extends over 14 amino acids. Germline CDR1 reads SGHRS; CDR2 reads YFSETQ. V was shortened by 2 bases and J by 5 bases, with 11 bases between the two germline ends. The CDR3 region is CASSFGGQENIQYF. The CDR3 DNA follows: TGCGCCAGCAGCTTCGGGGGGCAGGAAAACATTCAGTACTTC.

This clone has a handful of counts. Other DNA sequences in this sample translate to the same CDR3. CDR3 sequence: CASSLGLAGDTQYF. The CDR3 coding sequence is TGTGCCAGCAGTTTGGGACTAGCGGGGGATACGCAGTATTTT. The chain links TRBV6-5 to TRBJ2-3; 13 bases agree with TRBD2. The junction had 1 base not matched to a gene; V was cut back by 4 bases and J by 6 bases. CDR1 is MNHEY and CDR2 is SVGAGI in the germline V gene. The CDR3 totals 14 residues.

V usage is TRBV6-1 and J usage is TRBJ2-2, with 7 bases that match TRBD1. V gave up 6 bases and J gave up 4 bases; unmatched junction bases: 8. The CDR3 consists of 15 residues. In germline, CDR1 is MNHNS, CDR2 SASEGT. The CDR3: CASRVTGVGTGELFF. The CDR3 DNA reads TGTGCCAGCAGGGTAACAGGGGTGGGCACCGGGGAGCTGTTTTTT.

J is TRBJ2-2 and V is TRBV7-9; D gene unclear. Trimming pared 7 bases from V and 6 bases from J, leaving 6 bases between. CDR3 length: 11 amino acids. CDR1 and CDR2 from the germline V gene are SEHNR and FQNEAQ (reference sequence). CDR3 residues: CASKLAGELFF. The CDR3 DNA sequence: TGTGCCAGCAAGCTGGCCGGGGAGCTGTTTTTT. The full variable domain, in which reference TRBV7-9 and TRBJ2-2 provide the parts outside the CDR3, is DTGVSQNPRHKITKRGQNVTFRCDPISEHNRLYWYRQTLGQGPEFLTYFQNEAQLEKSRLLSDRFSAERPKGSFSTLEIQRTEQGDSAMYLCASKLAGELFFGEGSRLTVL.

The CDR3 reads CASSLVTVGTGGYGYTF. The CDR3 DNA sequence: TGTGCCAGCAGCTTAGTTACTGTTGGGACAGGGGGTTATGGCTACACCTTC. The chain joins TRBV7-8 to TRBJ1-2; TRBD1 matches at 11 bases. J was trimmed by 5 bases and V by 1 base; bases with no gene match: 9. The V gene's germline CDR1 is SGHVS and CDR2 FQNEAQ. This CDR3 has 17 residues.

The J gene is TRBJ2-1, the V gene TRBV27; a possible D gene is TRBD2 (6 bases). The CDR3 spans 13 residues. Germline loops: CDR1 MNHEY, CDR2 SMNVEV (reference sequence). V lost 5 bases and J lost 7, with 12 bases in between. CDR3: CASSGTVRNEQFF. The CDR3 DNA reads as TGTGCCAGCAGTGGGACTGTTCGTAATGAGCAGTTCTTC.

The CDR3 region has the DNA TGTGCCAGTAGTCCCCGGGGGTGGGCCTCGGTCACTGAAGCTTTCTTT. It is translated as CASSPRGWASVTEAFF. The rearrangement uses TRBV19 and TRBJ1-1, with D possibly matching TRBD1 (5 bases). Germline assignment: CDR1 LNHDA and CDR2 SQIVND (reference sequence). V lost 5 bases and J lost 4, with 20 bases in between. The CDR3 length is 16 residues.

The V call is TRBV5-1, the J call TRBJ2-7, with 8 bases matching TRBD2. CDR1 and CDR2 from the germline V gene are SGHRS and YFSETQ. Trimming cost V 4 bases and J 5 bases; bases outside gene matches: 14. The CDR3 is 16 amino acids. The CDR3 sequence is CASSPREGLDVNEQYF. For the CDR3, the DNA is TGCGCCAGCAGCCCCCGGGAGGGATTGGATGTGAACGAGCAGTACTTC.

This chain links TRBV11-3 with TRBJ1-3; D unresolved. The CDR3 runs 14 residues. The germline V gene has CDR1 SGHNT and CDR2 YENEEA. V lost 5 bases to trimming and J lost 1 base, with 9 bases between them. CDR3 amino acids: CASSQAVSGNTIYF. The CDR3 nucleotides read TGTGCCAGCAGCCAGGCAGTTTCTGGAAACACCATATATTTT.

The J gene is TRBJ1-2, the V gene TRBV18; 7 nucleotides align to TRBD1. Germline V gene data show CDR1 as KGHSH and CDR2 as LQKENI. The V segment lost 3 bases and the J segment 8 bases; nucleotides outside the gene matches: 3. CDR3 length equals 12 residues. CDR3 DNA: TGTGCCAGCTCACCGGACAGGTCGGGCTACACCTTC. Its translation: CASSPDRSGYTF.

The chain uses TRBV5-4 and TRBJ2-7; TRBD1 aligns across 7 bases. V lost 4 bases and J lost 0; bases outside the gene matches: 10. The CDR3 consists of 16 residues. The germline V gene has CDR1 SGHNT and CDR2 YYREEE (reference sequence). The CDR3 sequence: CASSPGQLRSSYEQYF. The DNA of the CDR3 is TGTGCCAGCAGCCCGGGACAGCTCCGGAGCTCCTACGAGCAGTACTTC.

This chain uses TRBV6-5 with TRBJ2-7; D might be TRBD1 (5 bases). The germline V and J ends were trimmed by 8 bases and 3 bases, with 17 bases remaining between them. Germline assignment: CDR1 MNHEY and CDR2 SVGAGI. This CDR3 spans 14 amino acids. The CDR3 DNA sequence: TGTGCCAGCCGACGTATGCAGGGTGTCTACGAGCAGTACTTC. It codes for CASRRMQGVYEQYF.

This chain joins TRBV5-1 and TRBJ1-1, with 10 bases that match TRBD1. In germline, CDR1 is SGHRS, CDR2 YFSETQ. The CDR3 consists of 14 residues. V lost 3 bases and J lost 8; bases outside the gene matches: 7. As DNA, the CDR3 is TGCGCCAGCAGCTCAGGGACAGGGGTGACGGAAGCTTTCTTT. It specifies CASSSGTGVTEAFF.

To note about this clone: An end of the junction differs from the germline gene, which may be a read error. The rearrangement joins TRBV15 to TRBJ2-5; 7 nucleotides match TRBD1. Germline V gene sequence: CDR1 LNHNV, CDR2 YYDKDF (reference sequence). The CDR3 extends over 14 amino acids. The CDR3 loop reads CAVGSGGFQETQYF. CDR3 bases: TGCGCCGTGGGGTCAGGGGGATTCCAAGAGACCCAGTACTTC. Full variable domain (remainder filled in from reference TRBV15 and TRBJ2-5): DAMVIQNPRYQVTQFGKPVTLSCSQTLNHNVMYWYQQKSSQAPKLLFHYYDKDFNNEADTPDNFQSRRPNTSFCFLDIRSPGLGDTAMYLCAVGSGGFQETQYFGPGTRLLVL.

The genes are TRBV13 and TRBJ2-7, with TRBD1 identical over 10 bases. With V trimmed by 7 bases and J by 3 bases, 3 bases remained unmatched. The CDR3 has 13 residues. Per the germline V gene, CDR1 is PRHDT and CDR2 is FYEKMQ (reference sequence). The chain's CDR3 is CASTGDRGYEQYF. The CDR3 coding sequence is TGTGCCAGCACGGGGGACAGGGGCTACGAGCAGTACTTC.

This clone was seen just once. The CDR3 here is CASSQNRDRAYEQYF. CDR3 nucleotides: TGCGCCAGCAGCCAAAACCGGGACAGGGCCTACGAGCAGTACTTC. The chain recombines TRBV5-1 with TRBJ2-7; 9 bases match TRBD1. V trimming: 4 bases; J trimming: 2 bases; junction bases outside the gene matches: 7. This CDR3 is built from 15 residues. Germline V lookup: CDR1 SGHRS, CDR2 YFSETQ. Looking up the rest from reference TRBV5-1 and TRBJ2-7 gives the full variable domain: KAGVTQTPRYLIKTRGQQVTLSCSPISGHRSVSWYQQTPGQGLQFLFEYFSETQRNKGNFPGRFSGRQFSNSRSEMNVSTLELGDSALYLCASSQNRDRAYEQYFGPGTRLTVT.

The J gene is TRBJ2-7, the V gene TRBV2; the D gene is possibly TRBD2 (6 bases). This CDR3 is built from 14 residues. Deletions cut 9 bases from V and 7 bases from J, with 22 bases between. Germline V gene sequence: CDR1 SNHLY, CDR2 FYNNEI. The CDR3 nucleotides are TGTGCCAGTACGATCAGGGACTTGGGGGGTGAGCAGTACTTC. It specifies CASTIRDLGGEQYF.

This rearrangement joins TRBV27 to TRBJ1-1; unclear D gene. Germline V gene data show CDR1 as MNHEY and CDR2 as SMNVEV (reference sequence). The CDR3 runs to 14 residues. Trimming left V 5 bases short and J 1 base short, with 11 bases between. The CDR3 reads CASSPALENTEAFF. CDR3 sequence (DNA): TGTGCCAGCAGTCCGGCCCTAGAGAACACTGAAGCTTTCTTT.

The V and J genes are TRBV11-2 and TRBJ1-2; a weak D match, TRBD1 (6 bases). V was shortened by 2 bases and J by 8 bases, with 9 bases between the two germline ends. Looked up from germline, CDR1 is SGHAT and CDR2 is FQNNGV. The CDR3 consists of 12 residues. The CDR3 DNA is TGTGCCAGCAGCTTACCAGGGGACGGCTACACCTTC. Translating it yields CASSLPGDGYTF.

The CDR3 region is CASSQPLGQGWNTDTQYF. Here the CDR3 DNA reads TGTGCCAGCAGCCAACCCCTCGGACAGGGCTGGAACACAGATACGCAGTATTTT. J is TRBJ2-3 and V is TRBV4-2; TRBD1 agrees at 8 bases. Germline V gene data show CDR1 as LGHNA and CDR2 as YNFKEQ. V gave up 2 bases and J gave up 2 bases; unmatched junction bases: 12. This CDR3 comprises 18 residues.

V and J are TRBV27 and TRBJ2-2; 8 nucleotides agree with TRBD2. V lost 3 bases and J lost 5; bases outside the gene matches: 5. This CDR3 comprises 15 residues. CDR1 and CDR2 (germline): MNHEY, SMNVEV (reference sequence). CDR3 protein: CASSFSGGVTGELFF. The CDR3 coding sequence is TGTGCCAGCAGTTTTTCGGGGGGGGTAACCGGGGAGCTGTTTTTT.

The rearrangement joins TRBV27 to TRBJ2-2; tentatively, D is TRBD1 (6 bases). Germline V gene lookup returns CDR1 MNHEY and CDR2 SMNVEV (reference sequence). The V and J ends lost 5 bases and 6 bases respectively, with 16 bases between them. The CDR3 totals 15 residues. As DNA, the CDR3 is TGTGCCAGCAGTCCCAACAGGGTGGTTCCCGGGGAGCTGTTTTTT. It specifies CASSPNRVVPGELFF.

The J gene is TRBJ1-4, the V gene TRBV27; TRBD1 aligns across 7 bases. CDR1 MNHEY and CDR2 SMNVEV come from the germline V gene (reference sequence). The CDR3 runs 14 residues. J gave up 7 bases and V 6 bases, and 8 bases lay outside the gene matches. The CDR3 DNA reads TGTGCCAGCAGGCGACAGGGTGACGGTGAAAAACTGTTTTTT. As protein: CASRRQGDGEKLFF.

The rearrangement joins TRBV28 to TRBJ2-4; TRBD1 matches 7 bases. There are 14 residues in the CDR3. Unmatched junction bases numbered 3, after V lost 3 bases and J lost 4 bases. Per the germline V gene, CDR1 is MDHEN and CDR2 is SYDVKM. Here the CDR3 DNA reads TGTGCCAGCAGTTTGGGACAGCAAAAAAACATTCAGTACTTC. It codes for CASSLGQQKNIQYF.

The gene calls are TRBV10-2 and TRBJ2-7; possible D gene TRBD2, 5 bases. This CDR3 contains 13 residues. Trimming removed 10 bases at V and 4 bases at J, with 17 bases between. Germline assignment: CDR1 WSHSY and CDR2 SAAADI. The CDR3 region has the DNA TGCGCCACCCCGGGAAGGGCCTCATACGAGCAGTACTTC. This codes for CATPGRASYEQYF.

V usage is TRBV11-2 and J usage is TRBJ2-5; D possibly corresponds to TRBD2 (8 bases). Per germline, CDR1 SGHAT and CDR2 FQNNGV. With 0 bases removed from V and 4 bases from J, the gap between germline ends came to 21 bases. The CDR3 extends over 18 amino acids. The CDR3 here is CASSLDPLSGEGAETQYF. Here the CDR3 DNA reads TGTGCCAGCAGCTTAGATCCCCTTAGCGGGGAGGGGGCAGAGACCCAGTACTTC.

J is TRBJ2-7 and V is TRBV30, with 8 positions matching TRBD2. The length of the CDR3 is 14 residues. The V gene's germline CDR1 is GTSNPN and CDR2 SVGIG (reference sequence). Trimming took 1 base from V and 3 from J; bases not matched to a gene: 5. The CDR3 DNA is TGTGCCTGGAGTGAAAGGACTAGCTTCTACGAGCAGTACTTC. Encoded protein: CAWSERTSFYEQYF.